Below, one T cell receptor beta chain is given with its context. Its antigen is not identified. Germline-derived CDR1 and CDR2 are PRHDT and FYEKMQ (reference sequence). The V segment lost 5 bases and the J segment 8 bases; nucleotides outside the gene matches: 8. This CDR3 region has 13 residues. TCRdb recomputed calls from the 5' RACE reads with MiXCR, one row per CDR3 protein. The top ten hold roughly a third of the sample, which has approximately 140,000 distinct CDR3 sequences, over 15% seen once. This entry comes from a study of CD8 T cells in ankylosing spondylitis. Study-wide results and caveats: Researchers reportedly found disease-linked clones significantly enriched in matched ankylosing spondylitis synovial fluid. Both synovial fluid and blood in reactive arthritis had previously been reported to carry some motif variants. A TCR beta motif of seven or eight highly homologous variants appeared characteristic of ankylosing spondylitis blood.

The clonotype comes from a male donor with ankylosing spondylitis. This rearrangement joins TRBV13 to TRBJ2-7; 8 bases line up with TRBD2. What was sequenced was blood, either unsorted or a sorted T cell fraction (not recorded which). In DNA form, the CDR3 reads TGTGCCAGCAGCGACACCTTAGCGGGGAAGCAGTACTTC. Protein sequence: CASSDTLAGKQYF.